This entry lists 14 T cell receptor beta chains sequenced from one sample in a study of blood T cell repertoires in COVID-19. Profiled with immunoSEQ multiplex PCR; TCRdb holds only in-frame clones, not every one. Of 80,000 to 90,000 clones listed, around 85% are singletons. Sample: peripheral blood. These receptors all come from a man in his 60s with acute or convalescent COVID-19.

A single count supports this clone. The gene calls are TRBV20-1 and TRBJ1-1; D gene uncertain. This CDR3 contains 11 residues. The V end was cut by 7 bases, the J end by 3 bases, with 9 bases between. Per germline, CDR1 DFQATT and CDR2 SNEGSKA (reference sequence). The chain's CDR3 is CSVRRYTEAFF. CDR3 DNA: TGCAGTGTTCGGAGGTACACTGAAGCTTTCTTT.

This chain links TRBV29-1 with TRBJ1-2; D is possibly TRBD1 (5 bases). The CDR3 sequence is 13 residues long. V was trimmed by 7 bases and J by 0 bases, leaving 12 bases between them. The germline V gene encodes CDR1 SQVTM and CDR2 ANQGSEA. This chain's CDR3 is CSARTSTNYGYTF. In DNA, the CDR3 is TGCAGCGCTCGGACATCTACTAACTATGGCTACACCTTC. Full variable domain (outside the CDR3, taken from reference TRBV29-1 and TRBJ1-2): SAVISQKPSRDICQRGTSLTIQCQVDSQVTMMFWYRQQPGQSLTLIATANQGSEATYESGFVIDKFPISRPNLTFSTLTVSNMSPEDSSIYLCSARTSTNYGYTFGSGTRLTVV.

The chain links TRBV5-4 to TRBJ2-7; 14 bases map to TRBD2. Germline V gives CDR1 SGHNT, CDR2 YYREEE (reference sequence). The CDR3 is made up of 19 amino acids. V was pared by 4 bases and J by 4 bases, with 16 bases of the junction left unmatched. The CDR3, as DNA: TGTGCCAGCAGCCAAGGGACTAGCGGGGGCCCGCCTCGGGGGTACGAGCAGTACTTC. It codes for CASSQGTSGGPPRGYEQYF.

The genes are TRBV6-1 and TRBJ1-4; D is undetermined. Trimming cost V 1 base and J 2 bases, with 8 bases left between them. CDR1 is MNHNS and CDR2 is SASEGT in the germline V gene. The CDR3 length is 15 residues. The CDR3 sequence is CASSEGAATNEKLFF. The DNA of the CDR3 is TGTGCCAGCAGTGAAGGGGCAGCCACTAATGAAAAACTGTTTTTT.

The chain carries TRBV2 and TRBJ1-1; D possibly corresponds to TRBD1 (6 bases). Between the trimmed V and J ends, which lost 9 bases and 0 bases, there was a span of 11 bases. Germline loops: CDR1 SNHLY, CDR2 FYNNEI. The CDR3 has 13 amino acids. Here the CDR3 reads CARKDRLNTEAFF. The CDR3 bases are TGTGCCAGGAAGGACAGATTGAACACTGAAGCTTTCTTT.

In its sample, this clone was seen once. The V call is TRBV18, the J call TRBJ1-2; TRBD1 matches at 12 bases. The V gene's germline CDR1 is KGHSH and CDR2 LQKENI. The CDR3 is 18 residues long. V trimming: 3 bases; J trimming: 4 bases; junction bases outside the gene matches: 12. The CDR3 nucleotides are TGTGCCAGCTCACCGCGGGGGACAGGGGGCGCAGGGGCCTATGGCTACACCTTC. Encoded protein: CASSPRGTGGAGAYGYTF.

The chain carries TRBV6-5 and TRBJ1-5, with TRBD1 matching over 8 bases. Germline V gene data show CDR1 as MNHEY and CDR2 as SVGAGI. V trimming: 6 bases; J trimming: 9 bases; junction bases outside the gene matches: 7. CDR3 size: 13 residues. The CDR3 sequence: CASSRDRQGPQHF. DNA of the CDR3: TGTGCCAGCAGCAGGGACAGGCAGGGGCCCCAGCATTTT.

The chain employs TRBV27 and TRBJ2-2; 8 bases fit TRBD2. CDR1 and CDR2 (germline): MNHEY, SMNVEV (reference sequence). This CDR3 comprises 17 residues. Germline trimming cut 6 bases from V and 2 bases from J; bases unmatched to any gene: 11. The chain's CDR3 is CASSPFWTSSNTGELFF. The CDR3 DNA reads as TGTGCCAGCAGCCCCTTTTGGACTAGCAGCAACACCGGGGAGCTGTTTTTT.

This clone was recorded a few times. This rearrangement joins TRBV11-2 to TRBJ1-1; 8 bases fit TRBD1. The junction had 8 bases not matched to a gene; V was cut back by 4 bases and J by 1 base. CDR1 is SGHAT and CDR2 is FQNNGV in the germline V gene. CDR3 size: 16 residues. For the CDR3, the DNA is TGTGCCAGCAGCTCGATCAGGGGGCCCCAGAACACTGAAGCTTTCTTT. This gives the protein CASSSIRGPQNTEAFF.

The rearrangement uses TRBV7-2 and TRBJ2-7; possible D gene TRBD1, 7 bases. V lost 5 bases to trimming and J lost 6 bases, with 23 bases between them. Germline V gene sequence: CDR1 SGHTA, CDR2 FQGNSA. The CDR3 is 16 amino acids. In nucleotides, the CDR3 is TGTGCCAGCAGCATAAGACAGGGAGGTTACCCTGGCGAGCAGTACTTC. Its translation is CASSIRQGGYPGEQYF.

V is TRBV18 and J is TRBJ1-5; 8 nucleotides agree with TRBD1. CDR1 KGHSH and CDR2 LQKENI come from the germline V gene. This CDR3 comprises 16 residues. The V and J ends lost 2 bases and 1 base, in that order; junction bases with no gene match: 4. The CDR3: CASSPVGQGSNQPQHF. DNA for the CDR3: TGTGCCAGCTCACCAGTCGGACAGGGAAGCAATCAGCCCCAGCATTTT.

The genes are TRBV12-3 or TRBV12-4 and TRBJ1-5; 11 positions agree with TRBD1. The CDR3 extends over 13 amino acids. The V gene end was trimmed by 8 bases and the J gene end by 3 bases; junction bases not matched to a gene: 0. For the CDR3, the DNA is TGTGCCAGCGGACAGGGGGCCAATCAGCCCCAGCATTTT. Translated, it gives CASGQGANQPQHF.

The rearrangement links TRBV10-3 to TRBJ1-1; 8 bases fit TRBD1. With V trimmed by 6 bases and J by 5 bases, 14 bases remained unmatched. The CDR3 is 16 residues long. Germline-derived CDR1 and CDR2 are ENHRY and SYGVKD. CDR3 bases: TGTGCCATCAGGGTAGACAGGGGATCTGGGGATACTGAAGCTTTCTTT. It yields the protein CAIRVDRGSGDTEAFF.

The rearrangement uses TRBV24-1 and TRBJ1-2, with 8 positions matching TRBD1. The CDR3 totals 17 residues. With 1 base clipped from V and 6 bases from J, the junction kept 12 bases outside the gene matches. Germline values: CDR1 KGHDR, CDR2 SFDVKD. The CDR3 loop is CATSDFYQGAKFDGYTF. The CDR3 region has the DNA TGTGCCACCAGTGATTTTTATCAGGGGGCTAAATTTGATGGCTACACCTTC.